Presented here are 14 T cell receptor beta chains from one specimen sequenced in a study of blood T cell repertoires in COVID-19. The protocol was immunoSEQ multiplex PCR, while the TCRdb copy is restricted to in-frame clones and leaves out a portion. The sample shows fewer than 85,000 clones, 85% to 90% of them seen only once. The sequencing input was peripheral blood. Receptor source: a man aged 45-65 years with active COVID-19.

The chain combines TRBV5-4 with TRBJ1-3, with D unresolved. With 2 bases removed from V and 0 bases from J, the gap between germline ends came to 12 bases. This CDR3 spans 16 amino acids. Per germline, CDR1 SGHNT and CDR2 YYREEE (reference sequence). CDR3 sequence reads: CASSFSGFTSGNTIYF. CDR3 sequence (DNA): TGTGCCAGCAGCTTTTCGGGATTTACCTCTGGAAACACCATATATTTT.

The DNA of the CDR3 is TGTGCCAGCAGCCAAGTTGCGACTAGCGGGGGGCCTCAAGAGACCCAGTACTTC. This codes for CASSQVATSGGPQETQYF. The rearrangement links TRBV3-1 (or the pseudogene TRBV3-2) to TRBJ2-5, with 13 bases lining up with TRBD2. The CDR3 covers 18 residues. Germline V CDR1 and CDR2: LGHDT, YNNKEL (reference sequence). The ends lost 1 base at V and 2 bases at J; junction bases unmatched: 7.

CDR3 amino acids: CASSSAGGAWEQYF. CDR3 nucleotide sequence: TGTGCCAGCAGCTCAGCGGGGGGCGCGTGGGAGCAGTACTTC. The chain has TRBV7-3 and TRBJ2-7, with 9 bases matching TRBD2. Germline assignment: CDR1 SGHTA and CDR2 FQGTGA. The CDR3 is made up of 14 amino acids. V shed 4 bases and J 7 bases; nucleotides not matched to a gene: 8.

This clone was detected a few times. The V gene is TRBV7-2, the J gene TRBJ2-1; a possible D gene is TRBD2 (5 bases). Germline V gives CDR1 SGHTA, CDR2 FQGNSA. V lost 4 bases to trimming and J lost 3 bases, with 13 bases between them. The CDR3 contains 15 residues. CDR3 region: CASSSPPGVYNEQFF. DNA for the CDR3: TGTGCCAGCAGCTCGCCGCCCGGGGTCTACAATGAGCAGTTCTTC.

This chain joins TRBV7-2 and TRBJ1-1; a possible D gene is TRBD1 (5 bases). This CDR3 is 13 amino acids long. Germline CDR1 is SGHTA and CDR2 is FQGNSA. Trimming left V 5 bases short and J 6 bases short, with 13 bases between. DNA for the CDR3: TGTGCCAGCAGCGTTCGGCAGGGTGCTGAAGCTTTCTTT. Amino acid sequence: CASSVRQGAEAFF.

In this sample, this clone turned up a few times. The chain has TRBV11-1 and TRBJ2-1, with D tentatively TRBD1 (5 bases). This CDR3 contains 14 residues. The V end lost 0 bases, the J end lost 7 bases, and 10 bases lay between the germline ends. Germline V gives CDR1 SGHAT, CDR2 FQDESV (reference sequence). Here the CDR3 DNA reads TGTGCCAGCAGCTTAGCGGGAAACAGGAATGAGCAGTTCTTC. Residues: CASSLAGNRNEQFF.

The rearrangement joins TRBV19 to TRBJ2-4, with a weak D call TRBD2 (5 bases). Germline-derived CDR1 and CDR2 are LNHDA and SQIVND (reference sequence). This CDR3 is built from 14 residues. V was clipped by 6 bases and J by 2 bases, with 11 bases between them. The CDR3 sequence: CASSRRGSKNIQYF. The CDR3 region has the DNA TGTGCCAGTAGCCGGAGAGGGTCCAAAAACATTCAGTACTTC.

The chain links TRBV11-3 to TRBJ2-5; D gene uncertain. This CDR3 is 14 amino acids long. The V gene lost 2 bases and the J gene lost 2 bases, with 9 bases spanning the gap. CDR1 and CDR2 (germline): SGHNT, YENEEA. CDR3 DNA: TGTGCCAGCAGCTTACTTGTATTGCAAGAGACCCAGTACTTC. Amino acids: CASSLLVLQETQYF.

This clone came up once. This chain uses TRBV28 with TRBJ2-7; 10 bases fit TRBD1. The V gene's germline CDR1 is MDHEN and CDR2 SYDVKM. Trimming removed 5 bases from V and 2 bases from J; junction bases left unmatched: 9. This CDR3 spans 16 amino acids. The CDR3 nucleotides are TGTGCCAGCAGTGCCTCGGGACAGGGGATCGCCTACGAGCAGTACTTC. Translated, it gives CASSASGQGIAYEQYF.

This chain links TRBV4-3 with TRBJ2-7; maybe TRBD2 (5 bases). The CDR3 runs to 14 residues. The germline gives CDR1 LGHNA, CDR2 YSLEER. V was cut by 0 bases and J by 5 bases, with 11 bases left in between. CDR3: CASSQDSDDNEQYF. The CDR3 region has the DNA TGCGCCAGCAGCCAAGATAGCGATGATAACGAGCAGTACTTC.

This rearrangement joins TRBV28 to TRBJ1-3; 7 bases map to TRBD1. CDR3 length: 15 residues. Per the germline V gene, CDR1 is MDHEN and CDR2 is SYDVKM. The trim removed 7 bases at V and 4 bases at J, leaving 10 bases unmatched. The DNA of the CDR3 is TGTGCCAGCACCCCTTTAGGGACAGTCGGAAACACCATATATTTT. This encodes CASTPLGTVGNTIYF.

This rearrangement joins TRBV2 to TRBJ1-6; D uncertain. Germline CDR1 and CDR2: SNHLY and FYNNEI. The CDR3 length is 15 residues. V lost 7 bases, J lost 0 bases, and 10 bases lay in between. As DNA, the CDR3 is TGTGCCAGCACGGGTCAGAGCTCCTATAATTCACCCCTCCACTTT. This sequence encodes CASTGQSSYNSPLHF.

The J gene is TRBJ2-5, the V gene TRBV14; 10 bases match TRBD2. In germline, CDR1 is SGHDN, CDR2 FVKESK. The CDR3 totals 17 residues. Trimming took 1 base from V and 3 from J; bases not matched to a gene: 8. The CDR3 DNA reads TGTGCCAGCAGCCAAGTAAAACCTAGCGGGAGTAAAGAGACCCAGTACTTC. This gives the protein CASSQVKPSGSKETQYF.

The V and J genes are TRBV14 and TRBJ2-3, with TRBD2 as a possible D gene (5 bases). The CDR3 runs 17 residues. The germline V and J ends were trimmed by 4 bases and 2 bases, with 19 bases remaining between them. CDR1 and CDR2 (germline): SGHDN, FVKESK. The CDR3 loop is CASSLDLSGSATDTQYF. CDR3 bases: TGTGCCAGCAGCCTAGACCTCTCGGGGTCCGCCACAGATACGCAGTATTTT.